Reported below is one T cell receptor (beta chain). The data are from a study of blood T cells in healthy people across ages. The use of a sample-barcoded 5' primer and a J-beta primer mix characterized a second PCR of roughly 7 to 11 cycles. TCRdb itself ran the 5' RACE reads through MiXCR, one entry per CDR3 protein. Among hundreds of thousands of distinct CDR3 sequences listed, roughly 32% were seen once. Input material: blood. The TCR originated in a woman at least 80 years old in good health.

The CDR3 DNA reads as TGCGCCAGCAGCTTGCAGGTCTCGAACACTGAAGCTTTCTTT. Protein: CASSLQVSNTEAFF. V and J are TRBV5-1 and TRBJ1-1; no clear D gene. The CDR3 loop spans 14 amino acids. Germline CDR1 reads SGHRS; CDR2 reads YFSETQ. V dropped 1 base and J dropped 1 base, with 8 bases sitting between them.